This T cell receptor beta chain is drawn from a study of read filtering for tumor transcriptome and immune sequencing. In germline, CDR1 is DFQATT, CDR2 SNEGSKA (reference sequence). Trimming left V 3 bases short and J 7 bases short, with 19 bases between. CDR3 length: 15 residues. The library was built from roughly 400 ng RNA with molecular barcoded adaptors for alpha/delta and beta/gamma chains. TCRdb reanalysed the reads using MiXCR and keeps one entry per CDR3 protein. The profile shows some 19,000 distinct CDR3 sequences, approximately 20% of them singletons. Sequenced material: a population of CD138-negative cells sorted from bone marrow. The sequence was obtained from a donor at least 40 years old with multiple myeloma. The chain has TRBV20-1 and TRBJ2-1; no reliable D call. The CDR3 spells CSARDHKGYTNEQFF. The CDR3 DNA follows: TGCAGTGCTAGGGACCATAAAGGATACACGAATGAGCAGTTCTTC.